Following are 19 T cell receptor beta chains from one sample sequenced in a study of human T cells and chemical hapten exposure. MiXCR was run by TCRdb on the RACE reads, yielding one entry per CDR3 protein. In the table there are some 200,000 distinct CDR3 sequences, more than 25% of which are singletons. The time point: pre-sensitization, week 0. Treatment defined: therapeutic diphenylcyclopropenone sensitization with weekly scalp DPC. The source was whole blood, collected in connection with sensitization to the hapten diphenylcyclopropenone (DPC). Receptors originate from a woman in her 30s with alopecia areata. Some clones in this sample may be carry-over from other donors' samples.

This clonotype was recorded a few times. This rearrangement joins TRBV7-2 to TRBJ2-7, with 8 bases aligning to TRBD1. The V gene's germline CDR1 is SGHTA and CDR2 FQGNSA. This CDR3 is 15 amino acids long. The V segment lost 2 bases and the J segment 0 bases; nucleotides outside the gene matches: 3. CDR3 region: CASSLSGQVSYEQYF. The DNA for the CDR3 is TGTGCCAGCAGCTTATCGGGACAGGTCTCCTACGAGCAGTACTTC.

The CDR3 loop reads CASSQDRADGYTF. As DNA, the CDR3 is TGTGCCAGCAGCCAGGACAGAGCGGATGGCTACACCTTC. The genes are TRBV7-2 and TRBJ1-2; weak D call: TRBD1 (6 bases). V shed 5 bases and J shed 6 bases, with 13 bases lying between them. The CDR3 has 13 amino acids. Germline V gene sequence: CDR1 SGHTA, CDR2 FQGNSA. The entire variable domain, with the rest obtained from reference TRBV7-2 and TRBJ1-2, is as follows: GAGVSQSPSNKVTEKGKDVELRCDPISGHTALYWYRQSLGQGLEFLIYFQGNSAPDKSGLPSDRFSAERTGGSVSTLTIQRTQQEDSAVYLCASSQDRADGYTFGSGTRLTVV.

This chain links TRBV29-1 with TRBJ2-3; 8 bases are shared with TRBD2. Germline V lookup: CDR1 SQVTM, CDR2 ANQGSEA. V lost 4 bases, J lost 6 bases, and 9 bases stayed unmatched. The CDR3 sequence is 14 residues long. CDR3 region: CSVVLRGGIDTQYF. The CDR3 DNA reads as TGCAGCGTTGTTTTACGCGGGGGGATCGATACGCAGTATTTT.

The chain employs TRBV7-9 and TRBJ1-2, with 7 bases fitting TRBD1. The germline CDR1 and CDR2 sequences are SEHNR and FQNEAQ (reference sequence). There are 13 residues in the CDR3. V lost 5 bases to trimming and J lost 6 bases; unmatched junction nucleotides: 6. CDR3 DNA sequence: TGTGCCAGCAGCCCCAGGGGGGCGGATGGCTACACCTTC. It yields the protein CASSPRGADGYTF.

CDR3 amino acids: CASSVEDMNTEAFF. CDR3 nucleotides: TGTGCCAGCAGCGTAGAGGATATGAACACTGAAGCTTTCTTT. The V and J genes are TRBV9 and TRBJ1-1; no definite D call. The ends were cut back, 0 bases at V and 0 bases at J, with 6 bases in the middle. CDR3 length: 14 residues. Germline CDR1 is SGDLS and CDR2 is YYNGEE.

The chain joins TRBV28 to TRBJ1-1; 7 nucleotides line up with TRBD1. The germline V gene has CDR1 MDHEN and CDR2 SYDVKM. J was trimmed by 1 base and V by 5 bases; bases with no gene match: 7. This CDR3 is built from 15 residues. CDR3 amino acids: CASSGPGTANTEAFF. CDR3 bases: TGTGCCAGCAGTGGGCCGGGGACAGCGAACACTGAAGCTTTCTTT.

The rearrangement joins TRBV28 to TRBJ1-1, with D unclear. The CDR3 is made up of 12 amino acids. The germline V gene encodes CDR1 MDHEN and CDR2 SYDVKM. V lost 4 bases and J lost 10, with 13 bases in between. CDR3 amino acids: CASSSTDRVAFF. CDR3 DNA sequence: TGTGCCAGCAGTTCCACCGATCGGGTAGCTTTCTTT.

J is TRBJ2-7 and V is TRBV6-2 or TRBV6-3, with D hard to call. CDR3 length: 16 residues. V lost 2 bases, J lost 2 bases, and 16 bases lay in between. Germline V gene sequence: CDR1 MNHEY, CDR2 SVGEGT. The CDR3, as DNA: TGTGCCAGCAGTTACGGTGTGGCAGCAAGAGCCTACGAGCAGTACTTC. Amino acid sequence: CASSYGVAARAYEQYF.

This clonotype has ten or more counts. The chain recombines TRBV20-1 with TRBJ1-1; D not certain. Germline CDR1 DFQATT, CDR2 SNEGSKA (reference sequence). Trimming left V 5 bases short and J 11 bases short, with 12 bases between. This CDR3 is 10 amino acids long. CDR3 in DNA: TGCAGTGCTTCGAAACAGCGGGCTTTCTTT. Its translation is CSASKQRAFF.

This clonotype was counted a few times. V is TRBV4-2 and J is TRBJ2-1; 11 nucleotides align to TRBD2. The germline V gene encodes CDR1 LGHNA and CDR2 YNFKEQ. The CDR3 contains 14 residues. The V segment lost 3 bases and the J segment 9 bases; nucleotides outside the gene matches: 4. CDR3 DNA: TGTGCCAGCAGCCAGGGCCTAGCGGGAGGTGAGCAGTTCTTC. Residues: CASSQGLAGGEQFF.

This clonotype was detected a few times. The chain is built from TRBV29-1 and TRBJ1-1; TRBD1 aligns across 9 bases. This CDR3 has 12 amino acids. V was pared by 8 bases and J by 8 bases, with 9 bases of the junction left unmatched. Per the germline V gene, CDR1 is SQVTM and CDR2 is ANQGSEA. The CDR3 nucleotides read TGCAGCACTCGACAGGGGGTGTTGGAAGCTTTCTTT. Its protein is CSTRQGVLEAFF.

A few counts support this clonotype. The chain has TRBV5-6 and TRBJ2-5; D ambiguous. Germline lookup yields CDR1 SGHDT and CDR2 YYEEEE. CDR3 length equals 11 residues. The germline V and J ends were trimmed by 5 bases and 1 base, with 3 bases remaining between them. The CDR3 loop reads CASRIQETQYF. Here the CDR3 DNA reads TGTGCCAGCAGGATCCAAGAGACCCAGTACTTC.

This clonotype has only a few counts. V is TRBV5-1 and J is TRBJ2-6, with D perhaps TRBD1 (6 bases). Deletions cut 4 bases from V and 2 bases from J, with 16 bases between. Germline CDR1 and CDR2: SGHRS and YFSETQ. CDR3 length: 17 residues. This CDR3 reads CASSRSGQRAGANVLTF. Here the CDR3 DNA reads TGCGCCAGCAGCCGATCAGGACAGAGGGCTGGGGCCAACGTCCTGACTTTC.

The sample holds a few counts of this clonotype. The V and J genes are TRBV5-1 and TRBJ2-2; D remains ambiguous. The CDR3 is 15 amino acids. Germline CDR1 SGHRS, CDR2 YFSETQ. Trimming shortened V by 6 bases and J by 7 bases, and 19 bases separated the two germline ends. The CDR3 bases are TGCGCCAGCACAAGCCCAGAAAAGGGAAACGGGGAGCTGTTTTTT. It codes for CASTSPEKGNGELFF.

The chain is built from TRBV20-1 and TRBJ1-1; weak D call: TRBD1 (6 bases). V lost 5 bases to trimming and J lost 0 bases, with 16 bases between them. Looked up from germline, CDR1 is DFQATT and CDR2 is SNEGSKA (reference sequence). This CDR3 is 15 amino acids long. The CDR3 coding sequence is TGCAGTGCTCGCCGGGCGGGACAACTGAACACTGAAGCTTTCTTT. Its protein is CSARRAGQLNTEAFF.

The rearrangement links TRBV6-5 to TRBJ2-7; D may be TRBD1 (6 bases). This CDR3 region has 14 residues. Per germline, CDR1 MNHEY and CDR2 SVGAGI. With 2 bases removed from V and 3 bases from J, the gap between germline ends came to 11 bases. This CDR3 is CASSYGGRNYEQYF. CDR3 sequence (DNA): TGTGCCAGCAGTTACGGGGGCAGGAACTACGAGCAGTACTTC.

This clonotype has a handful of counts. This chain uses TRBV12-3 or TRBV12-4 with TRBJ1-2; D is possibly TRBD1 (5 bases). The CDR3 sequence is 15 residues long. V lost 5 bases and J 8 bases, leaving 21 bases between the germline ends. The CDR3 DNA follows: TGTGCCAGCAGTCCAACTTCCCACGGGACGAGGGGCTACACCTTC. Protein product: CASSPTSHGTRGYTF.

This clonotype was seen a handful of times. This sequence joins TRBV5-5 and TRBJ1-1; possibly TRBD1 for D (5 bases). Germline V gives CDR1 SGHKS, CDR2 YYEKEE (reference sequence). This CDR3 has 13 amino acids. V lost 0 bases, J lost 4 bases, and 7 bases lay in between. The CDR3 reads CASSLGGVTEAFF. The CDR3 nucleotides read TGTGCCAGCAGCTTGGGGGGGGTCACTGAAGCTTTCTTT.

This clonotype was seen repeatedly, ten times or more. This chain connects TRBV6-5 to TRBJ1-4; no clear D gene. Looked up from germline, CDR1 is MNHEY and CDR2 is SVGAGI. The germline V and J ends were trimmed by 6 bases and 7 bases, with 21 bases remaining between them. This CDR3 has 16 amino acids. In nucleotides, the CDR3 is TGTGCCAGCAGAGTTCGACCGGGCCCGAGCGGTGAAAAACTGTTTTTT. Its protein product is CASRVRPGPSGEKLFF.